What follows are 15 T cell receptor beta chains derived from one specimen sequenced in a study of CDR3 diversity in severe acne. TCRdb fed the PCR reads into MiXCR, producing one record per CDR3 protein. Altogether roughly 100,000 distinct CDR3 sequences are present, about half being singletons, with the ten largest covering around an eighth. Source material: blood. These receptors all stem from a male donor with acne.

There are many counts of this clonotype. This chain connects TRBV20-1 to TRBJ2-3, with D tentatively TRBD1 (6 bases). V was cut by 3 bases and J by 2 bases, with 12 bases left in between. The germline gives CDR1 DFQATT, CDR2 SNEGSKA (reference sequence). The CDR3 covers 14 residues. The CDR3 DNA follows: TGCAGTGCTAGGCGAGTGGGGGCCACAGATACGCAGTATTTT. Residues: CSARRVGATDTQYF.

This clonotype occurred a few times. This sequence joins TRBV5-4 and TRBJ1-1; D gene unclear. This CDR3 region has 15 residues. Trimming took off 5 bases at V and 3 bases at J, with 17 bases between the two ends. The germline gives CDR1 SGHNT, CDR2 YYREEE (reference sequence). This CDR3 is CASSIHTGSDTEAFF. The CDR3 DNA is TGTGCCAGCAGTATCCACACGGGTTCCGACACTGAAGCTTTCTTT. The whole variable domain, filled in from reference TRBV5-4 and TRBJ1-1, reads ETGVTQSPTHLIKTRGQQVTLRCSSQSGHNTVSWYQQALGQGPQFIFQYYREEENGRGNFPPRFSGLQFPNYSSELNVNALELDDSALYLCASSIHTGSDTEAFFGQGTRLTVV.

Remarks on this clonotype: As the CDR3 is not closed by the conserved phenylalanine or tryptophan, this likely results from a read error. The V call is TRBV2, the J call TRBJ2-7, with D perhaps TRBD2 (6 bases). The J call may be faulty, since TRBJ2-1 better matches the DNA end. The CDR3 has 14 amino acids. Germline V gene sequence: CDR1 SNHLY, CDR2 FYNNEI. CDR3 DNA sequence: TGTGCCAGCGACCCCCGGACTATCTACAATGAGCAGTTCCTC. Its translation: CASDPRTIYNEQFL.

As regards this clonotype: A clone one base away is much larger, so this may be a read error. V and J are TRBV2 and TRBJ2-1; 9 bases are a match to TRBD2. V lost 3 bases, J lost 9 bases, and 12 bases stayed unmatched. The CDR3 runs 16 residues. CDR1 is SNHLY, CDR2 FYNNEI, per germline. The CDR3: CASSDTRGRARSEQFF. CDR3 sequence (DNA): TGTGCCAGCAGTGACACGCGCGGGAGGGCCAGGAGTGAGCAGTTCTTC.

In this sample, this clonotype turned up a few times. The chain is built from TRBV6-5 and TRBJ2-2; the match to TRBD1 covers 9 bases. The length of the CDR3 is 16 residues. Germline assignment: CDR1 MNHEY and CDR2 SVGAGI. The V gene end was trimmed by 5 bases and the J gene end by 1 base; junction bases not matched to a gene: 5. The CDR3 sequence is CASSKPGQGNTGELFF. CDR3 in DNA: TGTGCCAGCAGTAAACCGGGACAGGGGAACACCGGGGAGCTGTTTTTT.

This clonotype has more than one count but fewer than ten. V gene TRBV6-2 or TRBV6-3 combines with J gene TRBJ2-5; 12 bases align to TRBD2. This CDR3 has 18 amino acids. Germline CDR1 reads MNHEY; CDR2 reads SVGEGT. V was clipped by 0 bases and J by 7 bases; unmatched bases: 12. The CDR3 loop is CASSYSRASGGVVGTQYF. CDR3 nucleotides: TGTGCCAGCAGTTACTCGAGGGCTAGCGGGGGGGTAGTCGGGACCCAGTACTTC.

CDR3 DNA sequence: TGTGCCAGTGGGTTACTAGGGGGCCTTTCGGAGACCCAGTACTTC. Translated, it gives CASGLLGGLSETQYF. The V call is TRBV27, the J call TRBJ2-5; 7 nucleotides line up with TRBD1. The CDR3 covers 15 residues. The germline V gene has CDR1 MNHEY and CDR2 SMNVEV (reference sequence). Trimming removed 9 bases from V and 5 bases from J; junction bases left unmatched: 15.

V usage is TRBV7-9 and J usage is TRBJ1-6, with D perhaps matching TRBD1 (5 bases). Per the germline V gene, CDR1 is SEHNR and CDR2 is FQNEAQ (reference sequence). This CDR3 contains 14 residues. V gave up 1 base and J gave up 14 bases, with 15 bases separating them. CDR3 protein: CASSLDRTLRALHF. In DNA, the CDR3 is TGTGCCAGCAGCTTAGACAGGACCCTAAGAGCCCTCCACTTT.

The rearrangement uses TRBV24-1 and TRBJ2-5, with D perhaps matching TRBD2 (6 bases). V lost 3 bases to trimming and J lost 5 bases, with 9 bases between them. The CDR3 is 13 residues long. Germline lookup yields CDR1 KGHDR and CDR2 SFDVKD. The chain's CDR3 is CATSDDGSETQYF. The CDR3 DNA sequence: TGTGCCACCAGTGATGACGGGAGTGAGACCCAGTACTTC.

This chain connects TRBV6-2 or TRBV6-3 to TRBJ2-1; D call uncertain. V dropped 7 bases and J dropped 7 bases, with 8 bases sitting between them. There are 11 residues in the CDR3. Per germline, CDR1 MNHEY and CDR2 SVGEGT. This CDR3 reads CASTILNEQFF. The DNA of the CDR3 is TGTGCCAGCACCATATTGAATGAGCAGTTCTTC.

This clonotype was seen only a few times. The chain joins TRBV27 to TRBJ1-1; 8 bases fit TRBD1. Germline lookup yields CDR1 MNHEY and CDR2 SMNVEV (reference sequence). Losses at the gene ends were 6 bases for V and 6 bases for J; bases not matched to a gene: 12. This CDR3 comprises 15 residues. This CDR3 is CASSHSQGALAEAFF. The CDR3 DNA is TGTGCCAGCAGCCATAGTCAGGGGGCGTTGGCTGAAGCTTTCTTT.

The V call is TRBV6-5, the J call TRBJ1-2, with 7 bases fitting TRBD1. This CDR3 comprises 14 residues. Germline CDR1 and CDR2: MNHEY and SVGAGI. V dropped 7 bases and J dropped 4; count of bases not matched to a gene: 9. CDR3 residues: CASTRGRVSYGYTF. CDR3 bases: TGTGCCAGCACCAGGGGGAGAGTGAGCTATGGCTACACCTTC.

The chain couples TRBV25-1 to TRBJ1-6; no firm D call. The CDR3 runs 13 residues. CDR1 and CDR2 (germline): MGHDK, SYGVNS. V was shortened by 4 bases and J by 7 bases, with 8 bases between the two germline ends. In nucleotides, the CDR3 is TGTGCCAGCAGTGTGGGTCAGAATTCACCCCTCCACTTT. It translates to CASSVGQNSPLHF.

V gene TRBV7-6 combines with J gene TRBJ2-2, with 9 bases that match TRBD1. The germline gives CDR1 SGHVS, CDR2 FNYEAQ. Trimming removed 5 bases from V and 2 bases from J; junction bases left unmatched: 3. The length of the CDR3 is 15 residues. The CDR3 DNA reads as TGTGCCAGCAGCCGGACAGGGGCAAACACCGGGGAGCTGTTTTTT. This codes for CASSRTGANTGELFF.

The CDR3 bases are TGTGCCAGTAGTCGGACTAGCGGACTCACAGATACGCAGTATTTT. Protein sequence: CASSRTSGLTDTQYF. This chain connects TRBV19 to TRBJ2-3, with 10 nucleotides matching TRBD2. Germline lookup yields CDR1 LNHDA and CDR2 SQIVND (reference sequence). The CDR3 has 15 residues. The J segment lost 2 bases and the V segment lost 5 bases, leaving 4 bases of the junction unmatched.